Listed below are T cell receptor beta chains from one sample, sequenced in a study of blood T cell repertoires in COVID-19. Some clones are missing from TCRdb's copy, which holds only in-frame ones; the method was immunoSEQ multiplex PCR. The sample has 40,000 to 55,000 clones, roughly 91% seen once. What was sequenced was peripheral blood. These receptor sequences come from a man aged 50 to 60 with active COVID-19. Both conserved end residues are part of each CDR3. The D gene is left open where the match is weak. Clone size is not always given. Where it is, it says once, few, many or a class for expanded clones.

d_call j_call v_call clone_size cdr3_aa cdr3_nt
- TRBJ2-1 TRBV2 - CASRRLVTNEQFF TGTGCCAGCAGGAGACTAGTTACGAATGAGCAGTTCTTC
TRBD2 TRBJ2-7 TRBV18 - CASSPRTSGGDEQYF TGTGCCAGCTCACCCCGAACTAGCGGGGGGGACGAGCAGTACTTC
TRBD2 TRBJ2-3 TRBV27 - CASSLRGGSTDTQYF TGTGCCAGCAGTCTCCGGGGGGGAAGCACAGATACGCAGTATTTT
TRBD1 TRBJ1-5 TRBV5-8 once CASSLEQGAPRNQPQHF TGTGCCAGCAGCTTGGAACAGGGGGCGCCCCGCAATCAGCCCCAGCATTTT
- TRBJ1-1 TRBV7-2 - CASSLGGVGFTEAFF TGTGCCAGCAGCTTAGGCGGGGTTGGCTTCACTGAAGCTTTCTTT
- TRBJ2-7 TRBV3-1/TRBV3-2 once CASSFRTARAYEQYF TGTGCCAGCAGCTTCAGGACAGCCCGCGCCTACGAGCAGTACTTC
- TRBJ2-2 TRBV19 - CASSYQARNTGELFF TGTGCCAGTAGTTATCAGGCCCGGAACACCGGGGAGCTGTTTTTT
TRBD1 TRBJ2-2 TRBV30 - CASDRGRGGELFF TGTGCCTCGGACAGGGGGCGAGGCGGGGAGCTGTTTTTT
TRBD2 TRBJ2-1 TRBV18 - CASSPPRRGGDNEQFF TGTGCCAGCTCACCACCGAGGCGGGGGGGCGACAATGAGCAGTTCTTC
TRBD2 TRBJ2-7 TRBV20-1 - CSASSLAGRVVEQYF TGCAGTGCTAGTAGCCTAGCGGGGCGAGTCGTCGAGCAGTACTTC
TRBD2 TRBJ2-3 TRBV9 - CASSVTSGADTQYF TGTGCCAGCAGCGTGACTAGCGGGGCAGATACGCAGTATTTT
- TRBJ2-5 TRBV20-1 - CSASRREETQYF TGCAGTGCTAGTCGCAGGGAAGAGACCCAGTACTTC